This is a list of T cell receptor beta chains from one sample in a study of blood T cell repertoires in COVID-19. The method was immunoSEQ multiplex PCR; TCRdb's version includes in-frame clones alone and lacks a portion of them. This table has hundreds of thousands of clones, 70% to 90% appearing once. Sequenced sample: peripheral blood. These receptors were taken from a man aged 18 to 30 with COVID-19, enrolled during active disease. Each CDR3 is given with its conserved first and last residue. The D gene is left open where the match is weak. Size values are once, few and many counts, or a class for expanded clones, and some rows have none.

TRBD1,TRBJ2-7,NA,TRBV7-9,CASSPDRTHEQYF,TGTGCCAGCAGCCCGGACAGGACCCACGAGCAGTACTTC
TRBD2,TRBJ2-3,NA,TRBV5-1,CASTWTSGGSDTQYF,TGCGCCAGCACCTGGACTAGCGGGGGGTCCGATACGCAGTATTTT
TRBD1,TRBJ2-7,NA,TRBV3-1/TRBV3-2,CASSPYSGGQGLNEQYF,TGTGCCAGCAGTCCTTACTCAGGCGGACAGGGTTTAAACGAGCAGTACTTC
TRBD2,TRBJ2-5,NA,TRBV5-1,CASSWSDAGGPPETQYF,TGCGCCAGCAGCTGGTCCGATGCGGGAGGGCCCCCAGAGACCCAGTACTTC
TRBD2,TRBJ2-7,NA,TRBV3-1/TRBV3-2,CASSQDGGRANEQYF,TGTGCCAGCAGCCAAGATGGCGGGAGGGCCAACGAGCAGTACTTC
TRBD1,TRBJ2-7,NA,TRBV10-2,CASGGQGSNLYF,TGCGCCAGCGGGGGACAGGGTAGTAATCTGTACTTC
NA,TRBJ1-2,NA,TRBV2,CASTDYGRAYGYTF,TGTGCCAGCACAGATTACGGCAGGGCCTATGGCTACACCTTC
TRBD1,TRBJ2-5,NA,TRBV24-1,CATSEGGTGRETQYF,TGTGCCACCAGTGAGGGAGGGACAGGGCGAGAGACCCAGTACTTC
TRBD2,TRBJ2-1,NA,TRBV14,CASSQWRERNEQFF,TGTGCCAGCAGCCAATGGCGGGAGAGGAATGAGCAGTTCTTC
NA,TRBJ2-7,NA,TRBV7-9,CASSLLYEQYF,TGTGCCAGCAGCTTACTCTACGAGCAGTACTTC
NA,TRBJ2-1,NA,TRBV7-6,CASSPGTGDNEQFF,TGTGCCAGCAGCCCCGGGACTGGCGACAATGAGCAGTTCTTC
NA,TRBJ2-7,few,TRBV3-1/TRBV3-2,CASSQGAYGSEYEQYF,TGTGCCAGCAGCCAAGGCGCCTACGGTAGTGAGTACGAGCAGTACTTC
NA,TRBJ1-2,few,TRBV5-6,CASSSGTLYGYTF,TGTGCCAGCAGCTCCGGGACACTCTATGGCTACACCTTC
NA,TRBJ2-1,NA,TRBV11-1,CASSTAGTPYNEQFF,TGTGCCAGCAGCACTGCCGGGACACCGTACAATGAGCAGTTCTTC
TRBD1,TRBJ2-1,once,TRBV11-1,CASSLDRQGVNEQFF,TGTGCCAGCAGCTTAGATAGACAGGGGGTGAATGAGCAGTTCTTC
NA,TRBJ1-1,NA,TRBV3-1/TRBV3-2,CASSLRGGPEAFF,TGTGCCAGCAGCCTTAGGGGGGGTCCTGAAGCTTTCTTT
TRBD2,TRBJ2-1,NA,TRBV11-2,CASSSGLERDEQFF,TGTGCCAGCAGCTCGGGACTAGAACGGGATGAGCAGTTCTTC
TRBD1,TRBJ1-2,NA,TRBV5-1,CASSLLAPGQGPYGYTF,TGCGCCAGCAGCTTACTTGCCCCGGGACAGGGTCCCTATGGCTACACCTTC
NA,TRBJ2-7,NA,TRBV11-3,CASSLVTGNYNEQYF,TGTGCCAGCAGCTTAGTAACAGGGAATTATAACGAGCAGTACTTC
TRBD2,TRBJ2-4,NA,TRBV14,CASSQGMGLAGVENIQYF,TGTGCCAGCAGCCAAGGAATGGGACTAGCGGGAGTCGAAAACATTCAGTACTTC
NA,TRBJ2-3,NA,TRBV13,CASSPEGQETDTQYF,TGTGCCAGCAGCCCCGAGGGCCAGGAAACAGATACGCAGTATTTT
NA,TRBJ2-7,NA,TRBV2,CASSEGTDEQYF,TGTGCCAGCAGTGAAGGGACAGACGAGCAGTACTTC
NA,TRBJ1-2,NA,TRBV29-1,CSVVQGDYGYTF,TGCAGCGTCGTACAGGGAGACTATGGCTACACCTTC
NA,TRBJ2-5,NA,TRBV3-1/TRBV3-2,CASSRRSWGRETQYF,TGTGCCAGCAGCCGCCGTTCGTGGGGGCGAGAGACCCAGTACTTC
TRBD1,TRBJ2-5,NA,TRBV23-1,CASSQLELRDRGAKMAQYF,TGCGCCAGCAGTCAATTAGAACTCCGGGACAGGGGCGCCAAGATGGCCCAGTACTTC
NA,TRBJ2-7,NA,TRBV30,CAWSALTGSYEQYF,TGTGCCTGGTCGGCGTTGACAGGTAGCTACGAGCAGTACTTC
TRBD2,TRBJ2-7,NA,TRBV11-2,CASSLRRVAGAYEQYF,TGTGCCAGCAGCTTAAGGAGGGTAGCGGGGGCCTACGAGCAGTACTTC
NA,TRBJ2-4,NA,TRBV6-5,CASTPGVAKNIQYF,TGTGCCAGCACCCCGGGAGTGGCCAAAAACATTCAGTACTTC
NA,TRBJ1-6,NA,TRBV7-3,CASSPQGAGYNSPLHF,TGTGCCAGCAGCCCACAGGGAGCCGGATATAATTCACCCCTCCACTTT
NA,TRBJ2-4,NA,TRBV28,CASSSRQLAKNIQYF,TGTGCCAGCAGCTCTCGACAACTAGCCAAAAACATTCAGTACTTC
TRBD1,TRBJ2-5,NA,TRBV5-1,CASSGGQGGGETQYF,TGCGCCAGCAGCGGTGGACAGGGGGGCGGAGAGACCCAGTACTTC
NA,TRBJ2-5,NA,TRBV9,CASSVDNQETQYF,TGTGCCAGCAGCGTAGATAACCAAGAGACCCAGTACTTC
TRBD1,TRBJ1-1,NA,TRBV27,CASSLSTGATEAFF,TGTGCCAGCAGTTTATCGACAGGGGCCACTGAAGCTTTCTTT
TRBD1,TRBJ1-2,NA,TRBV28,CASSAPGTGQHYGYTF,TGTGCCAGCAGCGCCCCCGGGACAGGGCAACATTATGGCTACACCTTC
TRBD2,TRBJ2-5,once,TRBV19,CASSTIAGVRETQYF,TGTGCCAGTAGTACAATAGCGGGAGTCCGAGAGACCCAGTACTTC
TRBD2,TRBJ2-1,NA,TRBV9,CASSVVAGGYNEQFF,TGTGCCAGCAGCGTAGTAGCGGGGGGCTACAATGAGCAGTTCTTC
NA,TRBJ2-7,NA,TRBV7-9,CASSLEGQGGEQYF,TGTGCCAGCAGCTTAGAGGGCCAGGGGGGCGAGCAGTACTTC
TRBD1,TRBJ1-3,NA,TRBV13,CASSPTGTGDGNTIYF,TGTGCCAGCAGCCCTACAGGGACAGGGGATGGAAACACCATATATTTT
TRBD1,TRBJ1-1,NA,TRBV2,CASSEEAGTGLRSEAFF,TGTGCCAGCAGTGAAGAGGCCGGGACAGGGCTTCGGAGTGAAGCTTTCTTT
TRBD2,TRBJ2-3,NA,TRBV7-8,CASSFEASGSTDTQYF,TGTGCCAGCAGCTTTGAGGCTAGCGGGAGCACAGATACGCAGTATTTT
NA,TRBJ2-1,NA,TRBV30,CAYSQRTSYNEQFF,TGTGCCTATTCCCAGCGGACCTCCTACAATGAGCAGTTCTTC
NA,TRBJ2-2,NA,TRBV24-1,CATRGQTGELFF,TGTGCCACCAGGGGGCAAACCGGGGAGCTGTTTTTT
TRBD1,TRBJ1-1,NA,TRBV19,CASSIDRGMNTEAFF,TGTGCCAGTAGTATTGACAGGGGAATGAACACTGAAGCTTTCTTT
TRBD1,TRBJ1-3,NA,TRBV5-5,CASSLEVQGPKSGNTIYF,TGTGCCAGCAGCTTGGAGGTACAGGGGCCGAAATCTGGAAACACCATATATTTT
NA,TRBJ1-6,few,TRBV25-1,CASSGSGGGNSPLHF,TGTGCCAGCAGTGGATCAGGAGGTGGAAATTCACCCCTCCACTTT
NA,TRBJ2-2,NA,TRBV19,CASRKSGTFGGELFF,TGTGCCAGTAGGAAATCCGGGACTTTCGGCGGGGAGCTGTTTTTT